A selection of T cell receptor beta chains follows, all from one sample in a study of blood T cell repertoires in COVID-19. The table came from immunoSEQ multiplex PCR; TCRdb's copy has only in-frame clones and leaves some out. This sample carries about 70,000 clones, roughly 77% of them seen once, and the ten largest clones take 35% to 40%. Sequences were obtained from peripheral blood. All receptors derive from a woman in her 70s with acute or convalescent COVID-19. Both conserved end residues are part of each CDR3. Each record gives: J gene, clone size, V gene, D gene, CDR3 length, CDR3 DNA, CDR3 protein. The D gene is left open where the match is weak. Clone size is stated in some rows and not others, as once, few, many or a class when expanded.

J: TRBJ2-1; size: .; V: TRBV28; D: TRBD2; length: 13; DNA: TGTGCCAGTCTTAGCGGGGTCCACAATGAGCAGTTCTTC; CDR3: CASLSGVHNEQFF
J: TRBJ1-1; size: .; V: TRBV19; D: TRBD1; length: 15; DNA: TGTGCCAGTAAAACAGGGGGTGCCTATAACACTGAAGCTTTCTTT; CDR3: CASKTGGAYNTEAFF
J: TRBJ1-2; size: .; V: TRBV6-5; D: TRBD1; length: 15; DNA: TGTGCCGCCAGGTTCGACGGCAGGGGGAATGGTGGCTACACCTTC; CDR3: CAARFDGRGNGGYTF
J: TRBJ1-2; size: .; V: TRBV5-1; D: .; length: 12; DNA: TGCGCCAGCAGCTTTGAGGGAGATGGCTACACCTTC; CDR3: CASSFEGDGYTF
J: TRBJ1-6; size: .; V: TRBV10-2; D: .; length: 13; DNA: TGCGCCAGCAGTCGGGACATGGGGACACCCCTCCACTTT; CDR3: CASSRDMGTPLHF
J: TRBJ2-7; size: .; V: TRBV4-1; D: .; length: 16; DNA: TGCGCCAGCAGCCAAGGCCAGCAGGGTTCACTCTACGAGCAGTACTTC; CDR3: CASSQGQQGSLYEQYF
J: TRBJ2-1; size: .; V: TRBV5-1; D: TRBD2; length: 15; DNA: TGCGCCACCTCGTGGAGTAGCGGGGCTAACAATGAGCAGTTCTTC; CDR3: CATSWSSGANNEQFF
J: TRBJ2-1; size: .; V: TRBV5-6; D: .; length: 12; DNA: TGTGCCAGCAGTACTGTTATTAGGGGGCAGTTCTTC; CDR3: CASSTVIRGQFF
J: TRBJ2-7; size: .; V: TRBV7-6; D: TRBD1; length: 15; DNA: TGTGCCAGCAGCTTAAAGCCGGGACAGAGCCACGAGCAGTACTTC; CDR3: CASSLKPGQSHEQYF
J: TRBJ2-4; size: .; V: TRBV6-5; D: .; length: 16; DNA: TGTGCCAGCAGTTACTCGATTTCAGGAGGCAAAAACATTCAGTACTTC; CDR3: CASSYSISGGKNIQYF
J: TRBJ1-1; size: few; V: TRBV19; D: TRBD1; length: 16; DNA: TGTGCCAGTAGTGCCGGGACAGGGGGTTTGAACACTGAAGCTTTCTTT; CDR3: CASSAGTGGLNTEAFF
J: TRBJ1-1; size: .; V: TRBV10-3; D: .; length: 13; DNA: TGTGCCATCAGTCCCCGGCCGAACAGTGAAGCTTTCTTT; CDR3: CAISPRPNSEAFF
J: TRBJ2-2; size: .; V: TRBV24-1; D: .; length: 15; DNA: TGTGCCACGAGTCGCAGCGGCCCGAACACCGGGGAGCTGTTTTTT; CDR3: CATSRSGPNTGELFF
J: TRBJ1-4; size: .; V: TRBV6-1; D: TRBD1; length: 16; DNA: TGTGCCAGCAGTGGGCAGGGGGCAGGGACTAATGAAAAACTGTTTTTT; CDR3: CASSGQGAGTNEKLFF
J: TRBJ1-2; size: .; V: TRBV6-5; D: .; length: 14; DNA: TGTGCCAGCATTCGCTCCGGGGGGCGGAATGGCTACACCTTC; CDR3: CASIRSGGRNGYTF
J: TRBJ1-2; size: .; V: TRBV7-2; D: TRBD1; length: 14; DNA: TGTGCCAGCAGCTTAGCACAGGGGGCAATTGGCTACACCTTC; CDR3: CASSLAQGAIGYTF
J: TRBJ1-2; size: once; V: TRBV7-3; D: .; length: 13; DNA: TGTGCCAGCAGTCTTAACTCCGGTTATGGCTACACCTTC; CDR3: CASSLNSGYGYTF
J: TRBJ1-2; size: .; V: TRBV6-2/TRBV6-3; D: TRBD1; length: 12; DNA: TGTGCCAGCAGTCGTCGGGACAGCCGGCTCACCTTC; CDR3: CASSRRDSRLTF
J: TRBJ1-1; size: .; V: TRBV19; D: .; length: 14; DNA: TGTGCCAGTAGTCCCGGCGGAAAAGGCACTGAAGCTTTCTTT; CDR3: CASSPGGKGTEAFF
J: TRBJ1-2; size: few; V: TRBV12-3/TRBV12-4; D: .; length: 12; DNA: TGTGCCAGCAGTCCTTCAGGGCTTGGCTACACCTTC; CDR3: CASSPSGLGYTF
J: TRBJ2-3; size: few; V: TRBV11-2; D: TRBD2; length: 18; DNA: TGTGCCAGCAGCTTGATGGCTAGCGGGGGGCTAAGCACAGATACGCAGTATTTT; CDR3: CASSLMASGGLSTDTQYF
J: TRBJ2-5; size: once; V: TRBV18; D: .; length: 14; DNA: TGTGCCAGCTCACCCCCCAGTCGGAGAGAGACCCAGTACTTC; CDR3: CASSPPSRRETQYF
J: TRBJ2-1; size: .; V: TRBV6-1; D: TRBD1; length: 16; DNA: TGTGCCAGCAGTGGGCCGGGACAGGGGTCCTACAATGAGCAGTTCTTC; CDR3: CASSGPGQGSYNEQFF
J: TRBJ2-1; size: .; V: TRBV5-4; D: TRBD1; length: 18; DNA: TGTGCCAGCAGCTTGGGCTGGGACAGTAGAACAGGCGGCAATGAGCAGTTCTTC; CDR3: CASSLGWDSRTGGNEQFF
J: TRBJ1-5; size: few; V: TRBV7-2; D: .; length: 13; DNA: TGTGCCAGCAGCTCACTCTACAATCAGCCCCAGCATTTT; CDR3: CASSSLYNQPQHF
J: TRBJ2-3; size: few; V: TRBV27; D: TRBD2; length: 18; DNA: TGTGCCAGCAGCAAACGGACTAGCGGGCCGTCTAGCACAGATACGCAGTATTTT; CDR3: CASSKRTSGPSSTDTQYF
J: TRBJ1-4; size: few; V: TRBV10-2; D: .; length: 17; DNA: TGCGCCAGCAGTGACTATCCGCCACGGAGCAACTATGAAAAACTGTTTTTT; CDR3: CASSDYPPRSNYEKLFF
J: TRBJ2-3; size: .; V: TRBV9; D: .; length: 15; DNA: TGTGCCAGCAGCGTCATGGCTCTCATCACAGATACGCAGTATTTT; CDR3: CASSVMALITDTQYF
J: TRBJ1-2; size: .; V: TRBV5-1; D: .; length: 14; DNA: TGCGCCAGCAGCCCCGGACAGCTTAACTATGGCTACACCTTC; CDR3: CASSPGQLNYGYTF
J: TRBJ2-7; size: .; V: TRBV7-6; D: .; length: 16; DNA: TGTGCCAGCAGCCCCGACGGCCAATCCCGCACAGGGGAGCAGTACTTC; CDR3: CASSPDGQSRTGEQYF
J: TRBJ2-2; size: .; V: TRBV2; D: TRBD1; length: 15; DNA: TGTGCCAGCAGTCAGACAGGGGGTGACACCGGGGAGCTGTTTTTT; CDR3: CASSQTGGDTGELFF
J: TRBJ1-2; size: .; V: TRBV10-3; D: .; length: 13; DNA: TGTGCCATCAGTGGAGGGGGGAGGGAAGGCTACACCTTC; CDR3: CAISGGGREGYTF
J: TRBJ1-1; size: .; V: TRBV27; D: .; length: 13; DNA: TGTGCCAGCAGTTTGAGGTTGAACACTGAAGCTTTCTTT; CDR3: CASSLRLNTEAFF
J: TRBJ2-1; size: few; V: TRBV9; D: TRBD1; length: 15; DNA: TGTGCCAGCAGCGCCGAAACGGGACAGTACAATGAGCAGTTCTTC; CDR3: CASSAETGQYNEQFF
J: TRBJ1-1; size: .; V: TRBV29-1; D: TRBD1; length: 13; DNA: TGCAGCGTCCGGACAGGGATGAACACTGAAGCTTTCTTT; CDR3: CSVRTGMNTEAFF
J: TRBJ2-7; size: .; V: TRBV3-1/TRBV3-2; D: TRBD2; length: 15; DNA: TGTGCCAGCACCTCCGGACTAGCGGCAACCTACGAGCAGTACTTC; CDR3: CASTSGLAATYEQYF
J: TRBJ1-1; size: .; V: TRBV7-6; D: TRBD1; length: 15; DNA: TGTGCCAGCAGCCTCTGGGACAGCATGAACACTGAAGCTTTCTTT; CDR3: CASSLWDSMNTEAFF
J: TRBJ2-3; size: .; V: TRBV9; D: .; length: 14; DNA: TGTGCCAGCAGCCTAAGACTAGATTTGGATACGCAGTATTTT; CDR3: CASSLRLDLDTQYF
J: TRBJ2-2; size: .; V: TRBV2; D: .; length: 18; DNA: TGTGCCAGCAGTGTGAGTCAGGGTACCGCTCAGAACACCGGGGAGCTGTTTTTT; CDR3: CASSVSQGTAQNTGELFF
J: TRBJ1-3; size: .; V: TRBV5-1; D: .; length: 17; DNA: TGCGCCAGCAGCTTGGCCAGAGGCACCACCTCTGGAAACACCATATATTTT; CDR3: CASSLARGTTSGNTIYF
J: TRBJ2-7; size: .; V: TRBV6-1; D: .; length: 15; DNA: TGTGCCAGCAGTGAAGGGACAAGCAACTCCTACGAGCAGTACTTC; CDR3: CASSEGTSNSYEQYF
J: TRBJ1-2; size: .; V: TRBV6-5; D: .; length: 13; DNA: TGTGCCAGCAGTTCTGACAAAGGGGGTAGCTACACCTTC; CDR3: CASSSDKGGSYTF
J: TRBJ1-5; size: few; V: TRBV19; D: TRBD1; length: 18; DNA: TGTGCCAGTAGTATTTGGACAGGGGGCATTTATAGCAATCAGCCCCAGCATTTT; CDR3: CASSIWTGGIYSNQPQHF